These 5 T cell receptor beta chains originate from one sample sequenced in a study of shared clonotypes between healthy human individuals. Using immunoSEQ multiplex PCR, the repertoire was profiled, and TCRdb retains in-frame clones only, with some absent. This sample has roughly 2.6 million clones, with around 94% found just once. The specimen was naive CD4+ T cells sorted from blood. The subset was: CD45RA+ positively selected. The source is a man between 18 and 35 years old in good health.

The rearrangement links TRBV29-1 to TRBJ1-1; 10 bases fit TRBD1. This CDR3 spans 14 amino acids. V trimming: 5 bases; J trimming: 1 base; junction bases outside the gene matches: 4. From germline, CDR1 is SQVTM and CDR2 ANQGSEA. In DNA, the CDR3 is TGCAGCGTTCACCGACAGGGGGCGAACACTGAAGCTTTCTTT. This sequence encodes CSVHRQGANTEAFF.

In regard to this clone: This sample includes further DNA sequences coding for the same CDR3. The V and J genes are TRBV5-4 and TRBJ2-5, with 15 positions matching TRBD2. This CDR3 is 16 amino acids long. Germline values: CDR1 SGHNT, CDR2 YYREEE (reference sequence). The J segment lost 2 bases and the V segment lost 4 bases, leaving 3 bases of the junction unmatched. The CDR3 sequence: CASSPGLAGGQETQYF. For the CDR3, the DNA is TGTGCCAGCAGCCCGGGACTAGCGGGGGGACAAGAGACCCAGTACTTC. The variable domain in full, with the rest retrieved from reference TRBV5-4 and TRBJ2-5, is ETGVTQSPTHLIKTRGQQVTLRCSSQSGHNTVSWYQQALGQGPQFIFQYYREEENGRGNFPPRFSGLQFPNYSSELNVNALELDDSALYLCASSPGLAGGQETQYFGPGTRLLVL.

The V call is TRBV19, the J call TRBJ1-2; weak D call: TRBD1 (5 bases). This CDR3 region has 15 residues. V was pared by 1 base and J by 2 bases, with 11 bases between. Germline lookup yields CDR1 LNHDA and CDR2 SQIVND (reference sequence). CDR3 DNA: TGTGCCAGTAGTATAGGATCCGGGGGAAACTATGGCTACACCTTC. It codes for CASSIGSGGNYGYTF.

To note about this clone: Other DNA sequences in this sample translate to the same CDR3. CDR3 nucleotide sequence: TGTGCCAGCAGTGAAGGGGGGGTGGGTGAAAAACTGTTTTTT. Translating gives CASSEGGVGEKLFF. The rearrangement links TRBV6-1 to TRBJ1-4, with D possibly being TRBD1 (5 bases). The CDR3 covers 14 residues. V lost 1 base and J lost 7, with 10 bases in between. Germline CDR1 MNHNS, CDR2 SASEGT.

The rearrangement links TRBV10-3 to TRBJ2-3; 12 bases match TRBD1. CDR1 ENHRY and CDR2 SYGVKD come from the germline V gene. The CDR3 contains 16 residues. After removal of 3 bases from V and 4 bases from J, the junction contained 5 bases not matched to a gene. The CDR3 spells CAISEKGTGGPDTQYF. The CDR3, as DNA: TGTGCCATCAGTGAAAAAGGGACAGGGGGCCCAGATACGCAGTATTTT.